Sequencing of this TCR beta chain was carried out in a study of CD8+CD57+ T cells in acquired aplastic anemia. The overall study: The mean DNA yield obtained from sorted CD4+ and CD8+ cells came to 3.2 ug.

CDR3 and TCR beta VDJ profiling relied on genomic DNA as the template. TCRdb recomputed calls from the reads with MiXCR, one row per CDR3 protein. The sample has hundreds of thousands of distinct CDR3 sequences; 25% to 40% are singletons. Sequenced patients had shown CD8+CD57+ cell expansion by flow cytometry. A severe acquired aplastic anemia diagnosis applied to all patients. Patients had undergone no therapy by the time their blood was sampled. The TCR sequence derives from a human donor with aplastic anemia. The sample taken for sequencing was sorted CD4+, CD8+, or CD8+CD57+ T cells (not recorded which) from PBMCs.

CDR3 loop: CDGINYGYTF. The CDR3 DNA reads TGTGACGGCATTAACTATGGCTACACCTTC. This chain links TRBV2 with TRBJ1-2; D unresolved. The CDR3 is 10 amino acids. CDR1 and CDR2 (germline): SNHLY, FYNNEI.